Each of the 28 T cell receptor beta chains below was sequenced from the same sample in a study of T cells in Graves' hyperthyroidism and ophthalmopathy. The TCR beta CDR3 regions underwent amplification using RNA transcripts as the source. The TCR CDR3 was amplified in a first-round RT-PCR using the HTBI primer set. TCRdb reanalysed the multiplex PCR reads using MiXCR and keeps one entry per CDR3 protein. The profile shows some 800,000 distinct CDR3 sequences, 35% to 45% of them singletons. Source material: blood. Source of these receptors: a man between 18 and 29 years old with Graves' hyperthyroidism.

This clonotype was detected many times. The gene calls are TRBV25-1 and TRBJ1-1; D remains unclear. V was shortened by 0 bases and J by 1 base, with 6 bases between the two germline ends. Germline CDR1 is MGHDK and CDR2 is SYGVNS. The CDR3 is 14 residues long. The DNA of the CDR3 is TGTGCCAGCAGTGAATATTACGGGAACACTGAAGCTTTCTTT. Translation gives CASSEYYGNTEAFF.

The V and J genes are TRBV12-3 or TRBV12-4 and TRBJ2-7; 7 bases match TRBD1. After removal of 6 bases from V and 0 bases from J, the junction contained 14 bases not matched to a gene. The CDR3 is made up of 17 amino acids. In DNA, the CDR3 is TGTGCCAGCAGCCACTATTGGACAGGCGAGGACTCCTACGAGCAGTACTTC. Protein: CASSHYWTGEDSYEQYF.

The V gene is TRBV9, the J gene TRBJ1-1; D call uncertain. Germline V gene data show CDR1 as SGDLS and CDR2 as YYNGEE. V was trimmed by 4 bases and J by 3 bases, leaving 16 bases between them. The CDR3 is made up of 15 amino acids. CDR3 amino acids: CASSPPPTDHTEAFF. The CDR3 region has the DNA TGTGCCAGCAGCCCCCCCCCGACGGATCACACTGAAGCTTTCTTT.

The rearrangement joins TRBV29-1 to TRBJ2-5; D remains unclear. CDR1 and CDR2 (germline): SQVTM, ANQGSEA. V shed 8 bases and J shed 4 bases, with 5 bases lying between them. The CDR3 length is 9 residues. The CDR3 spells CSFGETQYF. The CDR3 DNA sequence: TGCAGCTTCGGAGAGACCCAGTACTTC.

As for this clonotype: A much larger clone lies one base from this, so it may be a read error. V usage is TRBV5-8 and J usage is TRBJ2-5; perhaps TRBD2 as D (5 bases). V was shortened by 4 bases and J by 3 bases, with 10 bases between the two germline ends. Germline lookup yields CDR1 SGHTS and CDR2 YDEGEE. The CDR3 sequence is 13 residues long. The CDR3 region has the DNA TGTGCCAGCAGCCCGCTAGCTAAAGAGACCCAGTACTTC. Its translation: CASSPLAKETQYF.

This chain uses TRBV7-3 with TRBJ2-5; weak D call: TRBD1 (6 bases). Germline V gene lookup returns CDR1 SGHTA and CDR2 FQGTGA. V was clipped by 5 bases and J by 5 bases, with 18 bases between them. The CDR3 spans 15 residues. The CDR3 here is CASSPSGQPRETQYF. The CDR3 nucleotides are TGTGCCAGCAGCCCATCAGGACAGCCTAGGGAGACCCAGTACTTC.

This clonotype was seen a few times. The rearrangement uses TRBV5-1 and TRBJ2-2; 8 positions agree with TRBD1. Germline assignment: CDR1 SGHRS and CDR2 YFSETQ. V was pared by 7 bases and J by 1 base, with 3 bases of the junction left unmatched. This CDR3 has 14 residues. The CDR3 DNA is TGCGCCAGCGGAGGGACAGGGAACACCGGGGAGCTGTTTTTT. As protein: CASGGTGNTGELFF. The full variable domain, completed using reference TRBV5-1 and TRBJ2-2, is KAGVTQTPRYLIKTRGQQVTLSCSPISGHRSVSWYQQTPGQGLQFLFEYFSETQRNKGNFPGRFSGRQFSNSRSEMNVSTLELGDSALYLCASGGTGNTGELFFGEGSRLTVL.

This clonotype occurred many times. This chain uses TRBV9 with TRBJ1-1; no reliable D call. V was cut by 2 bases and J by 5 bases, with 13 bases left in between. The CDR3 is made up of 14 amino acids. The germline CDR1 and CDR2 sequences are SGDLS and YYNGEE. CDR3 residues: CASSVAGMGTEAFF. Written as DNA, the CDR3 is TGTGCCAGCAGCGTGGCGGGAATGGGGACTGAAGCTTTCTTT.

This clonotype was observed a few times. The J gene is TRBJ2-7, the V gene TRBV20-1, with 7 positions matching TRBD2. This CDR3 comprises 15 residues. V dropped 3 bases and J dropped 8; count of bases not matched to a gene: 16. The germline CDR1 and CDR2 sequences are DFQATT and SNEGSKA (reference sequence). DNA for the CDR3: TGCAGTGCTAGTTCAGGAGGGGCGGGAGTAATAAAGCAGTACTTC. Translation gives CSASSGGAGVIKQYF.

This clonotype occurred many times. As DNA, the CDR3 is TGTGCCATCAGTGACTTGAACGGAGCCAATCAGCCCCAGCATTTT. This encodes CAISDLNGANQPQHF. The V gene is TRBV10-3, the J gene TRBJ1-5; D is uncertain. Germline V gene sequence: CDR1 ENHRY, CDR2 SYGVKD. This CDR3 spans 15 amino acids. The V end was cut by 3 bases, the J end by 3 bases, with 12 bases between.

Note on this clonotype: The junction and the germline gene differ at one end; a read error may be behind it. The chain links TRBV19 to TRBJ1-2, with TRBD1 matching over 9 bases. Germline assignment: CDR1 LNHDA and CDR2 SQIVND (reference sequence). The CDR3 has 12 residues. In DNA form, the CDR3 reads TGTGCCAGCCGGGACAGGGCCTATAGCTACACCTTC. It codes for CASRDRAYSYTF.

This clonotype was found many times. This rearrangement joins TRBV7-9 to TRBJ1-3, with 9 bases matching TRBD1. J gave up 4 bases and V 6 bases, and 4 bases lay outside the gene matches. The CDR3 length is 14 residues. Germline V gene lookup returns CDR1 SEHNR and CDR2 FQNEAQ (reference sequence). The CDR3 DNA follows: TGTGCCAGCAGACCGGACAGGGGAGGAAACACCATATATTTT. The encoded protein is CASRPDRGGNTIYF.

V is TRBV12-3 or TRBV12-4 and J is TRBJ1-1; TRBD1 aligns across 8 bases. After removal of 3 bases from V and 4 bases from J, the junction contained 13 bases not matched to a gene. This CDR3 is 17 amino acids long. The CDR3: CASSFTHQGALVTEAFF. CDR3 DNA: TGTGCCAGCAGTTTCACCCACCAGGGGGCGCTGGTCACTGAAGCTTTCTTT.

This clonotype was seen ten or more times. The CDR3 DNA sequence: TGCAGCGTTGTTATGGCTTTGACTGAAGCTTTCTTT. It yields the protein CSVVMALTEAFF. The rearrangement links TRBV29-1 to TRBJ1-1; D is ambiguous. Trimming cost V 4 bases and J 5 bases, with 11 bases left between them. The germline gives CDR1 SQVTM, CDR2 ANQGSEA. There are 12 residues in the CDR3.

The V gene is TRBV2, the J gene TRBJ1-2, with a possible D match to TRBD1 (5 bases). The V gene lost 6 bases and the J gene lost 7 bases, with 15 bases spanning the gap. This CDR3 contains 13 residues. CDR1 is SNHLY, CDR2 FYNNEI, per germline. CDR3 amino acids: CASSWGGGGGYTF. The CDR3 DNA follows: TGTGCCAGCAGCTGGGGGGGAGGCGGTGGCTACACCTTC.

The chain is built from TRBV15 and TRBJ1-5; 8 nucleotides match TRBD1. The V gene end was trimmed by 0 bases and the J gene end by 2 bases; junction bases not matched to a gene: 3. CDR1 and CDR2 from the germline V gene are LNHNV and YYDKDF (reference sequence). The length of the CDR3 is 16 residues. CDR3 DNA sequence: TGTGCCACCAGCAGAGAAGAGACAGGGGGCAATCAGCCCCAGCATTTT. It is translated as CATSREETGGNQPQHF.

The genes are TRBV29-1 and TRBJ1-1; D gene unclear. The germline V and J ends were trimmed by 8 bases and 6 bases, with 13 bases remaining between them. The germline gives CDR1 SQVTM, CDR2 ANQGSEA. This CDR3 contains 11 residues. CDR3 in amino acids: CSLMGWAEAFF. The CDR3 nucleotides are TGCAGCTTGATGGGGTGGGCTGAAGCTTTCTTT.

The chain is built from TRBV2 and TRBJ1-1, with D unresolved. Germline CDR1 reads SNHLY; CDR2 reads FYNNEI. The V gene lost 7 bases and the J gene lost 2 bases, with 11 bases spanning the gap. This CDR3 is built from 13 residues. CDR3 sequence reads: CASTRNGNTEAFF. DNA for the CDR3: TGTGCCAGCACCCGGAACGGCAACACTGAAGCTTTCTTT.

The rearrangement joins TRBV29-1 to TRBJ1-3; 9 nucleotides agree with TRBD1. Germline values: CDR1 SQVTM, CDR2 ANQGSEA. The V and J ends lost 6 bases and 7 bases, in that order; junction bases with no gene match: 4. The CDR3 totals 12 residues. The CDR3 DNA follows: TGCAGCGTGGACAGGGGTGGTAACACCATATATTTT. It is translated as CSVDRGGNTIYF.

This clonotype was observed once. A read error is possible here, since a much larger clone lies one base away. J is TRBJ2-5 and V is TRBV7-9; D is unresolved. V lost 4 bases and J 4 bases, leaving 10 bases between the germline ends. Germline V gives CDR1 SEHNR, CDR2 FQNEAQ (reference sequence). CDR3 length equals 13 residues. CDR3 residues: CASSSDMGETQYF. As DNA, the CDR3 is TGTGCCAGCAGCTCCGACATGGGAGAGACCCAGTACTTC.

This clonotype was seen ten or more times. The chain joins TRBV29-1 to TRBJ1-2, with 8 bases aligning to TRBD1. This CDR3 contains 12 residues. Per the germline V gene, CDR1 is SQVTM and CDR2 is ANQGSEA. V dropped 7 bases and J dropped 6; count of bases not matched to a gene: 7. The CDR3 DNA reads as TGCAGCGCGTGGACAGGGAGGCATGGCTACACCTTC. Translating it yields CSAWTGRHGYTF.

This clonotype was counted at least ten times. The rearrangement uses TRBV20-1 and TRBJ1-6; 8 bases agree with TRBD1. Germline V CDR1 and CDR2: DFQATT, SNEGSKA (reference sequence). CDR3 size: 13 residues. Trimming removed 3 bases from V and 7 bases from J; junction bases left unmatched: 2. The CDR3 region is CSARRTGNSPLHF. CDR3 DNA sequence: TGCAGTGCTAGGCGGACAGGGAATTCACCCCTCCACTTT.

This clonotype has a count of ten or more. This sequence joins TRBV10-3 and TRBJ2-2; a possible D gene is TRBD2 (7 bases). Germline V lookup: CDR1 ENHRY, CDR2 SYGVKD. V gave up 8 bases and J gave up 2 bases, with 12 bases separating them. The CDR3 runs to 14 residues. In DNA form, the CDR3 reads TGTGCCATCGAGCGGGGACAAAACACCGGGGAGCTGTTTTTT. Its protein product is CAIERGQNTGELFF.

This chain links TRBV29-1 with TRBJ2-7; weak D call: TRBD2 (6 bases). The V and J ends lost 8 bases and 2 bases respectively, with 25 bases between them. There are 16 residues in the CDR3. Per the germline V gene, CDR1 is SQVTM and CDR2 is ANQGSEA. The CDR3 reads CSTGGPSARLAYEQYF. CDR3 DNA: TGCAGCACCGGGGGTCCTAGCGCCCGGTTGGCCTACGAGCAGTACTTC.

This clonotype was seen many times. V usage is TRBV7-2 and J usage is TRBJ1-3; D is unclear. Germline CDR1 SGHTA, CDR2 FQGNSA. V was trimmed by 5 bases and J by 7 bases, leaving 12 bases between them. This CDR3 has 13 residues. DNA for the CDR3: TGTGCCAGCAGCGGACGACAAGGGAACACCATATATTTT. Translating it yields CASSGRQGNTIYF.

This clonotype was counted a few times. The chain employs TRBV14 and TRBJ2-5; 9 bases fit TRBD2. V dropped 2 bases and J dropped 4; count of bases not matched to a gene: 11. The germline V gene encodes CDR1 SGHDN and CDR2 FVKESK. The CDR3 has 17 residues. The CDR3 sequence: CASSQLPSGAPRETQYF. Here the CDR3 DNA reads TGTGCCAGCAGCCAACTCCCTAGCGGGGCCCCAAGAGAGACCCAGTACTTC.

This clonotype came up many times. The chain is built from TRBV2 and TRBJ2-7; TRBD2 is a possible D gene (6 bases). The CDR3 is made up of 11 amino acids. Germline CDR1 SNHLY, CDR2 FYNNEI. V dropped 7 bases and J dropped 4 bases, with 8 bases sitting between them. CDR3 protein: CASTGEYEQYF. The CDR3 DNA reads as TGTGCCAGCACGGGGGAGTACGAGCAGTACTTC.

For this clonotype: An end of the junction differs from the germline gene, which may be a read error. The chain couples TRBV24-1 to TRBJ1-1; possibly TRBD1 for D (5 bases). There are 14 residues in the CDR3. The V gene's germline CDR1 is KGHDR and CDR2 SFDVKD. CDR3 residues: CATVSRGEGTEAFF. The DNA for the CDR3 is TGTGCCACCGTTTCGAGGGGCGAGGGCACTGAGGCTTTCTTT.